The rows below give T cell receptor beta chains drawn from one sample of a study of cytomegalovirus exposure and HLA in healthy donors. Using immunoSEQ multiplex PCR, the repertoire was profiled, and TCRdb retains in-frame clones only, with some absent. This table has over 150,000 clones, about 80% appearing once. Specimen: PBMCs. These receptors came from a young man in good health and CMV-seropositive. Each CDR3 is given with its conserved first and last residue. D genes are given only for firm matches. Clone size is stated in some rows and not others, as once, few, many or a class when expanded.

once	TRBD1	TRBJ2-7	TRBV5-4	TGTGCCACCAGGGCGTGGGGACAGGGTCGAGAGCAGTACTTC	CATRAWGQGREQYF
.	.	TRBJ2-1	TRBV7-3	TGTGCCGGCAGCTTAACGTGGGGCGAGCAGTTCTTC	CAGSLTWGEQFF
.	TRBD1	TRBJ1-2	TRBV4-3	TGCGCCAGCAGCCAAGAGGGTAGGACAGGGAGTGGCTACACCTTC	CASSQEGRTGSGYTF
.	TRBD2	TRBJ2-7	TRBV4-2	TGTGCCAGCAGCCCAATAGCGGGGAGCTCCTACGAGCAGTACTTC	CASSPIAGSSYEQYF
once	.	TRBJ2-5	TRBV19	TGTGCCAGTAGTATCTACAGGGAAGAGACCCAGTACTTC	CASSIYREETQYF
few	TRBD1	TRBJ1-4	TRBV29-1	TGCAGCGTCGGGACAGGGGCTAATGAAAAACTGTTTTTT	CSVGTGANEKLFF
.	TRBD1	TRBJ2-7	TRBV18	TGTGCCAGCTCACCGGGACAGGGGCTCTACGAGCAGTACTTC	CASSPGQGLYEQYF
.	.	TRBJ2-7	TRBV7-4	TGTGCCAGCAGCGGACACGGGACTCCCAGCGTCGACGAGCAGTACTTC	CASSGHGTPSVDEQYF
.	.	TRBJ1-6	TRBV11-3	TGTGCCAGCAGCGCCACAAGGCCCGGGGGTTCACCCCTCCACTTT	CASSATRPGGSPLHF
.	TRBD1	TRBJ1-5	TRBV28	TGTGCCAGCAGTTTTCGCAGGACAGGGGGTGGTAATCAGCCCCAGCATTTT	CASSFRRTGGGNQPQHF
.	TRBD2	TRBJ2-2	TRBV10-1	TGCGCCAGCAAGGAGAAGGCGGGGGTAAACACCGGGGAGCTGTTTTTT	CASKEKAGVNTGELFF
.	.	TRBJ2-1	TRBV27	TGTGCCAGCAGACTAGTGATAGCGGATCGACATGAGCAGTTCTTC	CASRLVIADRHEQFF
.	.	TRBJ2-3	TRBV6-1	TGTGCCAGCAGTGAAGTAGGGGGGGCTACAGATACGCAGTATTTT	CASSEVGGATDTQYF
.	.	TRBJ2-7	TRBV19	TGTGCCAGTAGCCCAACCAACAACAGGGACCACGAGCAGTACTTC	CASSPTNNRDHEQYF
.	.	TRBJ2-7	TRBV7-2	TGTGCCAGCAGTCCTCAGGGTCACGAGCAGTACTTC	CASSPQGHEQYF
.	TRBD2	TRBJ2-7	TRBV28	TGTGCCAGCAGTCTGAAGATAGGACTAGCGGGGATAACCTACGAGCAGTACTTC	CASSLKIGLAGITYEQYF
.	.	TRBJ2-1	TRBV5-1	TGCGCCAGCAGCCCGGCGGTTGGGGAGCAGTTCTTC	CASSPAVGEQFF
.	TRBD1	TRBJ1-2	TRBV14	TGTGCCAGCAGCCGGGACAGGGGAACGAGTGGCTACACCTTC	CASSRDRGTSGYTF
.	TRBD1	TRBJ2-7	TRBV5-4	TGTGCCAGCAGCTTAGGGACAGGGCCCGGGATAGACGAACAGTACTTC	CASSLGTGPGIDEQYF
.	TRBD1	TRBJ1-5	TRBV15	TGTGCCACCAGCAGAGATTATGGGACAGGGCTAGGGGGCAATCAGCCCCAGCATTTT	CATSRDYGTGLGGNQPQHF
few	.	TRBJ1-5	TRBV4-3	TGCGCCAGCAGCCAAGATTCGCGGGGCAATCAGCCCCAGCATTTT	CASSQDSRGNQPQHF
.	.	TRBJ2-6	TRBV4-2	TGTGCCAGCAGCCCCAGTGATGCTGGGGCCAACGTCCTGACTTTC	CASSPSDAGANVLTF
.	.	TRBJ1-2	TRBV29-1	TGCAGCGTTGAAGGTGGGGGAGCGGGCTATGGCTACACCTTC	CSVEGGGAGYGYTF
few	.	TRBJ2-4	TRBV18	TGTGCCAGCTCACCAGGAGAAGCCAAAAACATTCAGTACTTC	CASSPGEAKNIQYF
.	TRBD1	TRBJ2-6	TRBV27	TGTGCCAGCAGTCCCCGGGACAGGGGAGGGTCTGGGGCCAACGTCCTGACTTTC	CASSPRDRGGSGANVLTF
.	TRBD2	TRBJ2-5	TRBV19	TGTGCCAGTAGCAGACTAGCGGGATCTCGAGAGACCCAGTACTTC	CASSRLAGSRETQYF
.	.	TRBJ1-4	TRBV11-3	TGTGCCAGCAGCCTGGGGGCAGGGGCAACTAATGAAAAACTGTTTTTT	CASSLGAGATNEKLFF
few	TRBD2	TRBJ2-5	TRBV27	TGTGCCAGCCCGGGAGGGGTGTACGGGACCCAGTACTTC	CASPGGVYGTQYF
.	TRBD2	TRBJ2-5	TRBV7-7	TGTGCCAGCAGCTTAGCCGGGACTAGCGGGGAGACCCAGTACTTC	CASSLAGTSGETQYF
.	TRBD2	TRBJ2-7	TRBV13	TGTGCCAGCAGCTCCTCCTACGGGGGACTAGCGGGGGGAGGCTACGAGCAGTACTTC	CASSSSYGGLAGGGYEQYF
once	TRBD1	TRBJ1-5	TRBV27	TGTGCCAGCAGTCGGGACAGGTTCAATCAGCCCCAGCATTTT	CASSRDRFNQPQHF
few	.	TRBJ2-7	TRBV4-3	TGCGCCAGCAGCCAAGGGGTTGAGTTAGAGGCCTACGAGCAGTACTTC	CASSQGVELEAYEQYF
.	.	TRBJ2-1	TRBV27	TGTGCCAGCAGCCCACAGGGCAGCTCCTACAATGAGCAGTTCTTC	CASSPQGSSYNEQFF
.	.	TRBJ2-5	TRBV21-1	TGTGCCAGCAGCAAAGAGGAAGACGGAGTCCAAGAGACCCAGTACTTC	CASSKEEDGVQETQYF
.	.	TRBJ1-2	TRBV27	TGTGCCAGCAGTTGGCAAGTGGGAGGACTATCCGGCTACACCTTC	CASSWQVGGLSGYTF
.	TRBD1	TRBJ2-3	TRBV2	TGTGCCGGAAGTCGGGCAGGGGGCCCAGATACGCAGTATTTT	CAGSRAGGPDTQYF
.	.	TRBJ1-1	TRBV6-1	TGTGCCAGCAACAGCCAGGAGAACACTGAAGCTTTCTTT	CASNSQENTEAFF
.	TRBD2	TRBJ2-3	TRBV4-3	TGCGCCAGCAGCCGCGGGGTCGCGGGGGGCACAGATACGCAGTATTTT	CASSRGVAGGTDTQYF
once	.	TRBJ2-6	TRBV6-1	TGTGCCAGCAGTGAAGAGGGCCTCCCCCTAAGGGCGGGGTTTGGGGCCAACGTCCTGACTTTC	CASSEEGLPLRAGFGANVLTF
few	.	TRBJ2-7	TRBV7-9	TGTGCCAGCAGCCCCCCCGGGGGCGAGCAGTACTTC	CASSPPGGEQYF
.	.	TRBJ2-7	TRBV11-3	TGTGCCAGCAGCTTAGGAGGACAGAACGGGTTCGAGCAGTACTTC	CASSLGGQNGFEQYF
few	.	TRBJ1-2	TRBV30	TGTGCCTGGAGTAACGGCTATGGCTACACCTTC	CAWSNGYGYTF
once	TRBD1	TRBJ2-1	TRBV5-1	TGCGCCAGCAGCTCGGGACAGGGGGGGCGGGCTGACAATGAGCAGTTCTTC	CASSSGQGGRADNEQFF
.	.	TRBJ1-4	TRBV7-2	TGTGCCAGCAGCTTAGTACAGGCAACTAATGAAAAACTGTTTTTT	CASSLVQATNEKLFF
.	.	TRBJ1-1	TRBV27	TGTGCCAGCAGTTTTCGGGGACTCTCGACTGAAGCTTTCTTT	CASSFRGLSTEAFF
.	TRBD2	TRBJ2-2	TRBV4-2	TGTGCCAGCAGCCAAGATTCCGGAGGACTAGCGGGAGGAACCGGGGAGCTGTTTTTT	CASSQDSGGLAGGTGELFF
once	.	TRBJ2-2	TRBV7-2	TGTGCCAGCAGCGAAGTTTCGGGGGTCCCCGGGGAGCTGTTTTTT	CASSEVSGVPGELFF
few	.	TRBJ1-1	TRBV27	TGTGCCAGCAGTCCTTCAGTGAACACTGAAGCTTTCTTT	CASSPSVNTEAFF
.	TRBD1	TRBJ1-1	TRBV28	TGTGCCAGCAGAACAGGGGGCGCGGTCTCTGAAGCTTTCTTT	CASRTGGAVSEAFF
.	TRBD1	TRBJ1-6	TRBV7-9	TGTGCCAGCAGCGGGGGTCCGGGACAGCGGTATTCACCCCTCCACTTT	CASSGGPGQRYSPLHF
.	TRBD1	TRBJ1-2	TRBV19	TGTGCCAGTAGCCAAGGACAGGGCTATGGCTACACCTTC	CASSQGQGYGYTF
few	TRBD1	TRBJ1-3	TRBV5-8	TGTGCCAGCAGCTCAACAGGGGGCACCATATATTTT	CASSSTGGTIYF
.	TRBD2	TRBJ2-2	TRBV6-5	TGTGCCAGCAGTTACCGGACTAGCGGGAGAGGTGGGGAGCTGTTTTTT	CASSYRTSGRGGELFF
.	TRBD2	TRBJ2-3	TRBV5-6	TGTGCCAGCAGCTTCAAGCCTAGCGGGAGTGTGGATACGCAGTATTTT	CASSFKPSGSVDTQYF
once	TRBD2	TRBJ2-7	TRBV9	TGTGCCAGCAGCACCCGGACTAGCAGTTACGAGCAGTACTTC	CASSTRTSSYEQYF
once	TRBD1	TRBJ1-2	TRBV7-9	TGTGCCAGCAGCCCCCGCGGCGACAGGGGAGACTATGGCTACACCTTC	CASSPRGDRGDYGYTF
.	TRBD2	TRBJ2-5	TRBV11-2	TGTGCCAGCAGCTTCGCCGGGACTAGCGAAGAGACCCAGTACTTC	CASSFAGTSEETQYF